This T cell receptor beta chain was sequenced for a study of identifying expanded T cells in peripheral blood. Turning to this clone: The antigen remains unidentified.

Overall study findings and caveats: Variance in clone template counts between two-week samples significantly increased with total template count across all healthy donors. Technical replicates showed about 1.2 changed clones; roughly two weeks 15 to 20; four weeks 19.

Only in-frame clones appear in the TCRdb table, and some are missing; sequencing was by immunoSEQ multiplex PCR. The data contain approximately 79,000 clones, under 90% of them singletons. V was trimmed by 2 bases and J by 7 bases, leaving 18 bases between them. This CDR3 spans 16 amino acids. Germline V lookup: CDR1 MNHNY, CDR2 SVGAGI (reference sequence). The clonotype was recovered from a person between 18 and 75 years old in good health. This sequence joins TRBV6-6 and TRBJ2-1; D uncertain. The specimen was blood. The CDR3 spells CASSYAPYPRPNEQFF. The CDR3 coding sequence is TGTGCCAGCAGTTACGCCCCCTACCCCCGGCCGAATGAGCAGTTCTTC.